These 13 T cell receptor beta chains came from one sample sequenced in a study of control samples from healthy donors and cancer patients. Repertoires were generated with immunoSEQ multiplex PCR, while TCRdb's copy carries only in-frame clones and drops some. Of tens of thousands of clones listed, less than 85% were seen once; the top ten hold approximately 48%. What was sequenced was blood. These TCRs come from a man aged 55 to 70 in good health.

The chain recombines TRBV12-3 or TRBV12-4 with TRBJ1-4; no definite D call. Trimming took 2 bases from V and 11 from J, leaving 6 bases between them. The CDR3 totals 11 residues. The DNA for the CDR3 is TGTGCCAGCAGTTTAAGCGAGAAACTGTTTTTT. This encodes CASSLSEKLFF.

The genes are TRBV7-2 and TRBJ1-4; 7 bases line up with TRBD1. V lost 5 bases, J lost 5 bases, and 8 bases stayed unmatched. Germline V gene sequence: CDR1 SGHTA, CDR2 FQGNSA. This CDR3 comprises 15 residues. DNA for the CDR3: TGTGCCAGCAGCGGCAGGACAGGACGCAATGAAAAACTGTTTTTT. Its translation: CASSGRTGRNEKLFF.

This sequence joins TRBV2 and TRBJ2-3, with a weak D call TRBD2 (6 bases). Trimming pared 3 bases from V and 2 bases from J, leaving 21 bases between. The CDR3 totals 18 residues. The germline CDR1 and CDR2 sequences are SNHLY and FYNNEI. CDR3 DNA sequence: TGTGCCAGCAGTGATGGCCCCTTACGACTAGTATCCACAGATACGCAGTATTTT. Its protein product is CASSDGPLRLVSTDTQYF.

This sequence joins TRBV7-8 and TRBJ2-3; 7 nucleotides align to TRBD1. Germline values: CDR1 SGHVS, CDR2 FQNEAQ. J gave up 2 bases and V 2 bases, and 10 bases lay outside the gene matches. The CDR3 consists of 17 residues. CDR3 nucleotide sequence: TGTGCCAGCAGCTTACCGAATACTACAGGGGCCACAGATACGCAGTATTTT. As protein: CASSLPNTTGATDTQYF.

The CDR3 region has the DNA TGTGCCAGCAGCTTAGCGGGTAGCACAGATACGCAGTATTTT. It translates to CASSLAGSTDTQYF. The chain combines TRBV7-3 with TRBJ2-3, with D perhaps matching TRBD2 (5 bases). CDR3 length equals 14 residues. CDR1 is SGHTA, CDR2 FQGTGA, per germline. V shed 2 bases and J shed 0 bases, with 6 bases lying between them.

This chain connects TRBV28 to TRBJ2-7; maybe TRBD1 (6 bases). Germline-derived CDR1 and CDR2 are MDHEN and SYDVKM. CDR3 length equals 17 residues. V was pared by 5 bases and J by 6 bases, with 26 bases between. CDR3 protein: CASSHHGVSQGSLEQYF. CDR3 DNA: TGTGCCAGCAGTCATCACGGGGTTTCGCAGGGGTCCCTCGAGCAGTACTTC. Combining the CDR3 with reference TRBV28 and TRBJ2-7 gives the whole variable domain DVKVTQSSRYLVKRTGEKVFLECVQDMDHENMFWYRQDPGLGLRLIYFSYDVKMKEKGDIPEGYSVSREKKERFSLILESASTNQTSMYLCASSHHGVSQGSLEQYFGPGTRLTVT.

This rearrangement joins TRBV5-6 to TRBJ2-3, with TRBD1 as a possible D gene (5 bases). V was clipped by 4 bases and J by 3 bases, with 15 bases between them. From germline, CDR1 is SGHDT and CDR2 YYEEEE. The CDR3 is 15 residues long. The CDR3 DNA follows: TGTGCCAGCAGCCCTCAGGGCCTCACTACAGATACGCAGTATTTT. Translating gives CASSPQGLTTDTQYF.

The chain combines TRBV2 with TRBJ2-3; tentative D call: TRBD1 (5 bases). V was cut by 1 base and J by 8 bases, with 7 bases left in between. CDR1 is SNHLY, CDR2 FYNNEI, per germline. The CDR3 sequence is 12 residues long. The CDR3 here is CASSEGGGTQYF. DNA for the CDR3: TGTGCCAGCAGTGAAGGGGGCGGTACGCAGTATTTT.

The chain uses TRBV9 and TRBJ2-7, with 7 nucleotides matching TRBD1. J gave up 6 bases and V 4 bases, and 7 bases lay outside the gene matches. CDR3 length: 13 amino acids. Looked up from germline, CDR1 is SGDLS and CDR2 is YYNGEE. The CDR3 here is CASSFTGQTEQYF. CDR3 sequence (DNA): TGTGCCAGCAGCTTTACGGGACAGACCGAGCAGTACTTC.

CDR3 in DNA: TGTGCCAGCAGCCGAGCCGGGACTAGCGGGGGGGCCGGGGAGCTGTTTTTT. It is translated as CASSRAGTSGGAGELFF. The chain couples TRBV3-1 (or the pseudogene TRBV3-2) to TRBJ2-2, with TRBD2 identical over 16 bases. CDR3 length equals 17 residues. Germline values: CDR1 LGHDT, CDR2 YNNKEL (reference sequence). Trimming removed 4 bases from V and 6 bases from J; junction bases left unmatched: 5.

The sample holds many counts of this clone. The chain uses TRBV14 and TRBJ2-7; 13 nucleotides align to TRBD2. The CDR3 length is 15 residues. V gave up 4 bases and J gave up 4 bases; unmatched junction bases: 4. Germline V lookup: CDR1 SGHDN, CDR2 FVKESK. CDR3 DNA: TGTGCCAGCAGCCGGACTAGCGGGAGAAGGTACGAGCAGTACTTC. Amino acid sequence: CASSRTSGRRYEQYF.

This chain uses TRBV30 with TRBJ1-1, with 9 positions matching TRBD1. Germline CDR1 reads GTSNPN; CDR2 reads SVGIG (reference sequence). The CDR3 is 15 residues long. The V gene end was trimmed by 1 base and the J gene end by 0 bases; junction bases not matched to a gene: 3. The chain's CDR3 is CAWSARQGVNTEAFF. In DNA, the CDR3 is TGTGCCTGGAGTGCGCGACAGGGGGTGAACACTGAAGCTTTCTTT.

This clone is a singleton in its sample. The chain joins TRBV5-6 to TRBJ1-3; the match to TRBD1 covers 10 bases. This CDR3 comprises 17 residues. CDR1 is SGHDT, CDR2 YYEEEE, per germline. V shed 2 bases, J shed 0 bases, and the junction held 5 bases outside the gene matches. CDR3 coding DNA: TGTGCCAGCAGCTTTCGGACAGGGGGGACCTCTGGAAACACCATATATTTT. Translating gives CASSFRTGGTSGNTIYF.